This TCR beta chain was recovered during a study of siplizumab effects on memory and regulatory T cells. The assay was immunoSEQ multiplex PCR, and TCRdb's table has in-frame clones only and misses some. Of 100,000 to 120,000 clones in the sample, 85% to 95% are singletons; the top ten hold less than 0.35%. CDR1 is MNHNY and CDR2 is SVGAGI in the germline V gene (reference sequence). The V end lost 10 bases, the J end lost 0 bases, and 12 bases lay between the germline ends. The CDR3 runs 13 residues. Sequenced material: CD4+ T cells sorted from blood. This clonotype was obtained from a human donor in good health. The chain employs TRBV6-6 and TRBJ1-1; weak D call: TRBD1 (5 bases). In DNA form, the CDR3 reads TGTGCCATCACGACAGACCTGAACACTGAAGCTTTCTTT. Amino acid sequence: CAITTDLNTEAFF.